The present T cell receptor beta chain was sequenced within a study of T cell repertoires in cytomegalovirus infection. In the study overall: CMV epitopes in the study were HLA-C-restricted (recently identified) and HLA-B-restricted (well studied). Both CMV infection and a matching HLA type were indicated by public TCR beta signatures. Notes on the study in general: Cumulative frequency (of public TCR beta family members) identified carriers of CMV plus the relevant HLA. HLA-C-restricted CMV clonotypes gave the most frequent clonotype in two of eight donors.

This clonotype appeared a few times. As yet, its antigen is unknown. TCRdb processed the reads anew with MiXCR; each CDR3 protein has one entry. Of approximately 910,000 distinct CDR3 sequences listed, around 30% were seen once; the top ten hold roughly 13%. Germline V CDR1 and CDR2: SEHNR, FQNEAQ (reference sequence). The CDR3 consists of 16 residues. The V gene end was trimmed by 5 bases and the J gene end by 6 bases; junction bases not matched to a gene: 9. The chain is built from TRBV7-9 and TRBJ2-7, with 14 nucleotides matching TRBD2. The clonotype comes from a human donor in good health (CMV status not recorded). Some clones in this sample may be carry-over from other donors' samples. Specimen: cultured CD8+ T cells from PBMCs, collected from culture after CMV antigen stimulation. The chain's CDR3 is CASSPEPGLAGVEQYF. The CDR3 DNA is TGTGCCAGCAGCCCCGAGCCGGGACTAGCGGGGGTCGAGCAGTACTTC.